Listed here are 20 T cell receptor beta chains from one sample, sequenced in a study of OX40 agonist ivuxolimab in advanced cancers. Method: immunoSEQ multiplex PCR; TCRdb's copy keeps in-frame clones and lacks some. The sample contains about 76,000 clones, 70% to 90% of which appear only once. The starting material was CD4+ or CD8+ T cells sorted from blood, obtained in a trial of the OX40 agonist ivuxolimab. These receptors all come from an adult with an advanced solid tumor such as melanoma, head and neck, liver or kidney cancer.

The chain carries TRBV11-2 and TRBJ1-3, with a tentative D call TRBD1 (5 bases). The CDR3 has 14 residues. Germline CDR1 SGHAT, CDR2 FQNNGV. V was cut by 0 bases and J by 6 bases, with 9 bases left in between. As DNA, the CDR3 is TGTGCCAGCAGCTTAGAGGGGGTCGTAAACACCATATATTTT. Protein sequence: CASSLEGVVNTIYF.

This clone was seen more than once but under ten times. The genes are TRBV7-9 and TRBJ1-5; TRBD1 aligns across 7 bases. Germline lookup yields CDR1 SEHNR and CDR2 FQNEAQ (reference sequence). V lost 5 bases, J lost 5 bases, and 6 bases stayed unmatched. This CDR3 is 14 amino acids long. CDR3 in DNA: TGTGCCAGCAGCCGCGGACAGGACTATCAGCCCCAGCATTTT. Translated, it gives CASSRGQDYQPQHF.

This chain links TRBV6-4 with TRBJ2-3; TRBD2 aligns across 10 bases. Germline V CDR1 and CDR2: MRHNA, SNTAGT. This CDR3 comprises 14 residues. Trimming at V came to 6 bases and at J to 5 bases, leaving 5 bases not matched to a gene. The CDR3 DNA reads TGTGCCAGCAGCTTAGCGGGAGGTCTAGATACGCAGTATTTT. It specifies CASSLAGGLDTQYF.

The chain is built from TRBV19 and TRBJ1-6; 10 positions match TRBD1. This CDR3 is built from 19 residues. Germline lookup yields CDR1 LNHDA and CDR2 SQIVND (reference sequence). V trimming: 5 bases; J trimming: 2 bases; junction bases outside the gene matches: 12. This CDR3 is CASSSAHRDRGTYNSPLHF. As DNA, the CDR3 is TGTGCCAGTAGTTCAGCCCACCGGGACAGGGGAACCTATAATTCACCCCTCCACTTT.

The CDR3: CASSGPPRAGANVLTF. CDR3 DNA sequence: TGTGCCAGCAGCGGGCCCCCACGGGCTGGGGCCAACGTCCTGACTTTC. V usage is TRBV13 and J usage is TRBJ2-6; unclear D gene. This CDR3 has 16 residues. V lost 5 bases, J lost 2 bases, and 13 bases lay in between. The germline V gene has CDR1 PRHDT and CDR2 FYEKMQ (reference sequence).

This clone has just one count. J is TRBJ2-1 and V is TRBV5-1; 7 bases align to TRBD1. Looked up from germline, CDR1 is SGHRS and CDR2 is YFSETQ. This CDR3 contains 15 residues. V shed 0 bases, J shed 4 bases, and the junction held 4 bases outside the gene matches. The CDR3 reads CASSLERRGYNEQFF. For the CDR3, the DNA is TGCGCCAGCAGCTTGGAACGCAGGGGGTACAATGAGCAGTTCTTC. Filled out from reference TRBV5-1 and TRBJ2-1, the complete variable domain reads KAGVTQTPRYLIKTRGQQVTLSCSPISGHRSVSWYQQTPGQGLQFLFEYFSETQRNKGNFPGRFSGRQFSNSRSEMNVSTLELGDSALYLCASSLERRGYNEQFFGPGTRLTVL.

V usage is TRBV9 and J usage is TRBJ2-1, with a tentative D call TRBD2 (7 bases). This CDR3 is built from 16 residues. Germline V gene sequence: CDR1 SGDLS, CDR2 YYNGEE. Trimming pared 0 bases from V and 6 bases from J, leaving 16 bases between. The CDR3 region has the DNA TGTGCCAGCAGCGTAGCTTTGAGGGGGGGCGGCAATGAGCAGTTCTTC. Residues: CASSVALRGGGNEQFF.

The genes are TRBV29-1 and TRBJ2-2, with 8 bases matching TRBD2. Unmatched junction bases numbered 6, after V lost 5 bases and J lost 4 bases. There are 14 residues in the CDR3. CDR1 and CDR2 (germline): SQVTM, ANQGSEA. The CDR3 is CSVPGTSGTGELFF. Here the CDR3 DNA reads TGCAGCGTTCCCGGGACTAGTGGCACCGGGGAGCTGTTTTTT.

This clone was seen a few times. The chain carries TRBV13 and TRBJ1-1; D perhaps matches TRBD1 (6 bases). V dropped 3 bases and J dropped 1 base, with 9 bases sitting between them. The CDR3 consists of 14 residues. CDR1 and CDR2 (germline): PRHDT, FYEKMQ (reference sequence). CDR3 sequence: CASSFGGGNTEAFF. The CDR3 DNA is TGTGCCAGCAGCTTCGGAGGGGGGAACACTGAAGCTTTCTTT.

The rearrangement uses TRBV7-9 and TRBJ2-3; TRBD2 might be the D (5 bases). The CDR3 totals 17 residues. Germline CDR1 SEHNR, CDR2 FQNEAQ (reference sequence). V was pared by 1 base and J by 3 bases, with 17 bases between. The CDR3 is CASSLVRVAQLTDTQYF. The DNA for the CDR3 is TGTGCCAGCAGCTTAGTACGGGTAGCGCAACTTACAGATACGCAGTATTTT.

This clone was seen only a few times. This chain joins TRBV7-2 and TRBJ1-1, with D perhaps matching TRBD1 (5 bases). The germline gives CDR1 SGHTA, CDR2 FQGNSA. V lost 6 bases and J lost 0, with 11 bases in between. This CDR3 is 14 amino acids long. The CDR3 DNA is TGTGCCAGCAGTCCAGACAGCATGAACACTGAAGCTTTCTTT. Translation: CASSPDSMNTEAFF.

V gene TRBV7-2 combines with J gene TRBJ1-1; D is ambiguous. The ends were cut back, 8 bases at V and 0 bases at J, with 10 bases in the middle. CDR1 and CDR2 (germline): SGHTA, FQGNSA. The CDR3 is 13 residues long. The CDR3 protein is CASGEGLNTEAFF. The CDR3 nucleotides are TGTGCCAGCGGCGAAGGGCTGAACACTGAAGCTTTCTTT.

The sample holds a few counts of this clone. The chain is built from TRBV5-1 and TRBJ2-2; TRBD2 is a possible D gene (6 bases). CDR1 and CDR2 (germline): SGHRS, YFSETQ. Trimming took 0 bases from V and 5 from J, leaving 14 bases between them. The CDR3 is 16 amino acids. The CDR3 DNA sequence: TGCGCCAGCAGCTTGGCGGGAGTGCTTGAAACCGGGGAGCTGTTTTTT. This translates into CASSLAGVLETGELFF. Supplemented by reference TRBV5-1 and TRBJ2-2, the full variable domain reads KAGVTQTPRYLIKTRGQQVTLSCSPISGHRSVSWYQQTPGQGLQFLFEYFSETQRNKGNFPGRFSGRQFSNSRSEMNVSTLELGDSALYLCASSLAGVLETGELFFGEGSRLTVL.

The chain links TRBV6-1 to TRBJ2-1; TRBD1 might be the D (5 bases). Germline assignment: CDR1 MNHNS and CDR2 SASEGT. This CDR3 is 13 amino acids long. Trimming took 4 bases from V and 5 from J, leaving 9 bases between them. DNA for the CDR3: TGTGCCAGCAGTGTGCACAGGAACAATGAGCAGTTCTTC. Translated: CASSVHRNNEQFF.

The genes are TRBV18 and TRBJ2-5, with TRBD1 matching over 9 bases. The DNA end is a closer match to TRBJ2-7, so the J assignment may be wrong. The germline V gene has CDR1 KGHSH and CDR2 LQKENI. The CDR3 contains 13 residues. As DNA, the CDR3 is TGTGCCAGCTCACCGACAGGGGGCTACGAGCAGTACTTC. Protein product: CASSPTGGYEQYF.

The chain uses TRBV5-8 and TRBJ1-2; a weak D match, TRBD1 (5 bases). There are 13 residues in the CDR3. The V gene lost 4 bases and the J gene lost 3 bases, with 10 bases spanning the gap. Germline values: CDR1 SGHTS, CDR2 YDEGEE. The CDR3 nucleotides read TGTGCCAGCAGCGCCGGGACGGACTATGGCTACACCTTC. The encoded protein is CASSAGTDYGYTF.

This clone was counted a few times. The gene calls are TRBV6-1 and TRBJ2-7; the D is unclear. Trimming took 6 bases from V and 4 from J, leaving 16 bases between them. The germline gives CDR1 MNHNS, CDR2 SASEGT. The CDR3 runs 14 residues. CDR3 protein: CASSETSPRYEQYF. The CDR3 nucleotides are TGTGCCAGCAGCGAAACCTCCCCCCGTTACGAGCAGTACTTC.

J is TRBJ2-1 and V is TRBV5-1, with 10 positions matching TRBD2. This CDR3 contains 17 residues. The V gene's germline CDR1 is SGHRS and CDR2 YFSETQ. V gave up 0 bases and J gave up 7 bases; unmatched junction bases: 10. In nucleotides, the CDR3 is TGCGCCAGCAGCTTGGCCGGGACTAGCGCCCGTGGGAATGAGCAGTTCTTC. Protein: CASSLAGTSARGNEQFF.

This clone was observed a few times. The rearrangement joins TRBV7-9 to TRBJ1-3; 8 bases match TRBD1. Germline V gives CDR1 SEHNR, CDR2 FQNEAQ (reference sequence). With V trimmed by 0 bases and J by 0 bases, 10 bases remained unmatched. The CDR3 sequence is 19 residues long. In DNA form, the CDR3 reads TGTGCCAGCAGCTTAGCGCGAGGACAGGGCTCGGTCTCTGGAAACACCATATATTTT. Its translation is CASSLARGQGSVSGNTIYF.

V and J are TRBV7-9 and TRBJ1-1; TRBD1 aligns across 8 bases. This CDR3 is 14 amino acids long. The V gene's germline CDR1 is SEHNR and CDR2 FQNEAQ (reference sequence). V shed 4 bases, J shed 2 bases, and the junction held 3 bases outside the gene matches. The CDR3 sequence: CASSSQGANTEAFF. DNA of the CDR3: TGTGCCAGCAGCTCTCAGGGGGCTAACACTGAAGCTTTCTTT.